This note documents a single T cell receptor beta chain sequence. The data were taken from a study of blood T cell repertoires in COVID-19. Overall study context: Some COVID-19 samples were acute and others convalescent; all came from the United States, Italy and Spain. PBMCs, B-cell-depleted T cells, or T cells provided the cDNA or gDNA that made up the material.

TCRdb's table, derived via immunoSEQ multiplex PCR, lists solely in-frame clones and lacks some. The data contain approximately 220,000 clones, 70% to 90% of them singletons. The germline V gene has CDR1 MNHEY and CDR2 SVGAGI. This CDR3 comprises 15 residues. The ends were cut back, 6 bases at V and 5 bases at J, with 16 bases in the middle. Sequencing used peripheral blood. This chain links TRBV6-5 with TRBJ2-2; maybe TRBD1 (5 bases). This TCR was sampled from a man aged 50-60 years with acute or convalescent COVID-19. CDR3 protein: CASRLDTVGTGELFF. Here the CDR3 DNA reads TGTGCCAGCAGACTGGACACCGTAGGGACCGGGGAGCTGTTTTTT.